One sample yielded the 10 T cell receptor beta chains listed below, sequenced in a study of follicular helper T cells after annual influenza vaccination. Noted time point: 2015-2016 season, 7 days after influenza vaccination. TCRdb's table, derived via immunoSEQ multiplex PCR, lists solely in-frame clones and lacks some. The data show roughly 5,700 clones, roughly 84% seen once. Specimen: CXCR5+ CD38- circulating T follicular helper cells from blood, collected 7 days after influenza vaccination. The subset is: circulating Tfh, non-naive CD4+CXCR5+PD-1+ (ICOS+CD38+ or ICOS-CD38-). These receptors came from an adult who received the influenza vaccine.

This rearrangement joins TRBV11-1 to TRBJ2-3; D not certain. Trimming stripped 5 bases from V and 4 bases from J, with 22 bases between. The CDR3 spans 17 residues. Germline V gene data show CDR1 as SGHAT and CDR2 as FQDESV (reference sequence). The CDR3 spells CASSPVGSLGSADTQYF. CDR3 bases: TGTGCCAGCAGCCCAGTTGGGTCCCTAGGGTCCGCAGATACGCAGTATTTT.

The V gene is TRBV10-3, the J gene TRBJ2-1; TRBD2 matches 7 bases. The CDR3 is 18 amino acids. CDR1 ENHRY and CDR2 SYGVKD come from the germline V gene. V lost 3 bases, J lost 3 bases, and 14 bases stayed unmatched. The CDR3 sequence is CAISDGGVVKRGYNEQFF. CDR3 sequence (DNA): TGTGCCATCAGTGATGGGGGTGTGGTTAAGCGGGGCTACAATGAGCAGTTCTTC.

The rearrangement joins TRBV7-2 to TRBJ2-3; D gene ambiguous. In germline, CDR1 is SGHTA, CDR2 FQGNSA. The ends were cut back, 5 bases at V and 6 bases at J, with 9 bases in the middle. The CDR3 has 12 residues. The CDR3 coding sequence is TGTGCCAGCAGCCCCCGTAAGGATACGCAGTATTTT. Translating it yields CASSPRKDTQYF.

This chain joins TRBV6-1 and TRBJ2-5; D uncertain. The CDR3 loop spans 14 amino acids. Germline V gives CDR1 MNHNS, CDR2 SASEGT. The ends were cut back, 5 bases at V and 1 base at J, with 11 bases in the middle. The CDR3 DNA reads TGTGCCAGCAGTTCCTATGGATCCCAAGAGACCCAGTACTTC. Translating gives CASSSYGSQETQYF.

CDR3 bases: TGTGCCAGCAGCTTAGATGTTAGGAACTATGGCTACACCTTC. Translated: CASSLDVRNYGYTF. The genes are TRBV7-2 and TRBJ1-2; unclear D gene. The ends were cut back, 1 base at V and 2 bases at J, with 8 bases in the middle. CDR3 length: 14 amino acids. Per germline, CDR1 SGHTA and CDR2 FQGNSA.

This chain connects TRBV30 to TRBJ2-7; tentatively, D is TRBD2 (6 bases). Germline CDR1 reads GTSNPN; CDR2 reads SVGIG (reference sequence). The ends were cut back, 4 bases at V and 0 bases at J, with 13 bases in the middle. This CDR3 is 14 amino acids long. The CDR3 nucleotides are TGTGCCTGGAATCGCCGGGACTTCTCCTACGAGCAGTACTTC. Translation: CAWNRRDFSYEQYF.

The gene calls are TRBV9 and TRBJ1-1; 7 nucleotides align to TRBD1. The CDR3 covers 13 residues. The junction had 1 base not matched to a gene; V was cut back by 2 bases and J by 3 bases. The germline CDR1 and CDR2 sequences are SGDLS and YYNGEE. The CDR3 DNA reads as TGTGCCAGCAGCGTCGGACAGGACACTGAAGCTTTCTTT. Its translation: CASSVGQDTEAFF.

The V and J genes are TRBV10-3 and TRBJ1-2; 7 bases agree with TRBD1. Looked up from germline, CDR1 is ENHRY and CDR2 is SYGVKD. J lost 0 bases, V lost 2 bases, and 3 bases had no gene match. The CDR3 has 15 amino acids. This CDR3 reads CAISEGTAANYGYTF. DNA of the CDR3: TGTGCCATCAGTGAGGGGACAGCCGCTAACTATGGCTACACCTTC.

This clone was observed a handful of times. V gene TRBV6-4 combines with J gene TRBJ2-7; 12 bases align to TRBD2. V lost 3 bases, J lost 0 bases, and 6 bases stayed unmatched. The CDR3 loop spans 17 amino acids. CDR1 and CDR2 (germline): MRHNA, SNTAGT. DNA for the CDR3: TGTGCCAGCAGTGAAGGGACTAGCGGGCCTAGCTCCTACGAGCAGTACTTC. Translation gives CASSEGTSGPSSYEQYF.

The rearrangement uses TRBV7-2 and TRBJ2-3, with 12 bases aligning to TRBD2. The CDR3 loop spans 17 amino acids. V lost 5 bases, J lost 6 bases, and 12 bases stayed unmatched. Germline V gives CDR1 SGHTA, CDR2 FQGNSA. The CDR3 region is CASSPAASGGASDTQYF. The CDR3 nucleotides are TGTGCCAGCAGCCCTGCCGCTAGCGGGGGGGCTTCGGATACGCAGTATTTT. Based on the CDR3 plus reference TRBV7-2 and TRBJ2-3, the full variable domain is GAGVSQSPSNKVTEKGKDVELRCDPISGHTALYWYRQSLGQGLEFLIYFQGNSAPDKSGLPSDRFSAERTGGSVSTLTIQRTQQEDSAVYLCASSPAASGGASDTQYFGPGTRLTVL.